This T cell receptor (beta chain) emerged from a study of PD-1 blockade in mismatch repair-deficient tumors. Overall study: All were previously treated, progressing patients with some twelve mismatch repair-deficient cancer types.

Study-wide points: Tumor-resident clones, often absent from pretreatment blood, expanded after pembrolizumab and then contracted.

The CDR3 contains 13 residues. Germline V CDR1 and CDR2: SGHTA, FQGNSA. The V end was cut by 0 bases, the J end by 8 bases, with 8 bases between. Clones were read by immunoSEQ multiplex PCR, and TCRdb kept only the in-frame ones, dropping some. Of approximately 120,000 clones in the sample, 86% were seen once. A single count supports this clone. Antigen: not known. All patients were mismatch repair deficient, assessed by either PCR or immunohistochemistry. The TCR-sequenced patients were a few responders to pembrolizumab. This clonotype was obtained from an adult with mismatch repair-deficient cancer. Source: peripheral blood, taken 44 weeks after starting pembrolizumab. The chain has TRBV7-2 and TRBJ1-5; D is possibly TRBD1 (5 bases). The CDR3 sequence is CASSLARGEPQHF. In DNA form, the CDR3 reads TGTGCCAGCAGCTTAGCCCGGGGGGAGCCCCAGCATTTT.